This T cell receptor (beta chain) came from a study of blood T cell repertoires in COVID-19. Sequenced by immunoSEQ multiplex PCR; TCRdb stores in-frame clones only, minus some. Counted here are some 220,000 clones, roughly 80% occurring once; the ten biggest clones make up around 18%. CDR1 SGHDT and CDR2 YYEEEE come from the germline V gene. The V and J ends lost 4 bases and 10 bases, in that order; junction bases with no gene match: 4. The CDR3 consists of 14 residues. This chain joins TRBV5-6 and TRBJ1-6, with 11 bases aligning to TRBD1. This receptor was obtained from a woman older than 75 with active or convalescent COVID-19. The sequenced material came from peripheral blood. The CDR3 DNA reads as TGTGCCAGCAGCCGGGGACAGGGGGGGTCACCCCTCCACTTT. Protein: CASSRGQGGSPLHF.